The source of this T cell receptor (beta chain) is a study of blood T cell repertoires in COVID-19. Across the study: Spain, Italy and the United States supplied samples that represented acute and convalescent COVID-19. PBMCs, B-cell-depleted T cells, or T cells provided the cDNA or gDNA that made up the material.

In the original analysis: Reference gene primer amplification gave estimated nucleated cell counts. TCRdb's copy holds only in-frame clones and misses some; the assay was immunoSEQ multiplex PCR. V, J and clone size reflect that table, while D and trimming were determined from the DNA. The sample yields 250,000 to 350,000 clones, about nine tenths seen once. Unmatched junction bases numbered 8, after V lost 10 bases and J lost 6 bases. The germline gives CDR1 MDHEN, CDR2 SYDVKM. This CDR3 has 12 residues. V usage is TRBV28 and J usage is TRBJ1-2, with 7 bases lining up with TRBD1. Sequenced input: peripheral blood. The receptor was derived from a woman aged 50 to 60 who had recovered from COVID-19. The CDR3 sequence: CATRTGLDGYTF. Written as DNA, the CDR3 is TGTGCCACCAGGACAGGCCTTGATGGCTACACCTTC.